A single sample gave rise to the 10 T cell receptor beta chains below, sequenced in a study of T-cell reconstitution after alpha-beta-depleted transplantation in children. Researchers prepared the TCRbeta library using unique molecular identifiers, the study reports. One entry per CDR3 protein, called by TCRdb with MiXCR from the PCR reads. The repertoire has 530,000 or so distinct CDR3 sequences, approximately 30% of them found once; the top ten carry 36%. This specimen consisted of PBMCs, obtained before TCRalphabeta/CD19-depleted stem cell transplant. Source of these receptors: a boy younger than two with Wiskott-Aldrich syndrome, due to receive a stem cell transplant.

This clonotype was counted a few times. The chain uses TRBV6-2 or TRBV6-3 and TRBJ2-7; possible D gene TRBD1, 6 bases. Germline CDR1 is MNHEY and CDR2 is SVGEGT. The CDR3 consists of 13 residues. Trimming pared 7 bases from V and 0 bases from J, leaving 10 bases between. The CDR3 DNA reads TGTGCCAGCACGAACAGGGTCTCCTACGAGCAGTACTTC. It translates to CASTNRVSYEQYF.

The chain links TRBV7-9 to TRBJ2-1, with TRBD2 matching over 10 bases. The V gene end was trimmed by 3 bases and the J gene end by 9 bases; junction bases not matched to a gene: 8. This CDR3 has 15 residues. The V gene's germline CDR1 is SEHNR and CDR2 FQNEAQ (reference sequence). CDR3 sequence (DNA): TGTGCCAGCAGCTTGGTTAGCGGGAGGCGGGCTGAGCAGTTCTTC. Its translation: CASSLVSGRRAEQFF.

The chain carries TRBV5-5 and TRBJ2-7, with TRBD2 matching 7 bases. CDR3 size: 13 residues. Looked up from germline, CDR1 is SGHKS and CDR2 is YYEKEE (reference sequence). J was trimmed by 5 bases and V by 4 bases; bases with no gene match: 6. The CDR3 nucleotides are TGTGCCAGCAGCGCGGGACTAACCCACGAGCAGTACTTC. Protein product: CASSAGLTHEQYF.

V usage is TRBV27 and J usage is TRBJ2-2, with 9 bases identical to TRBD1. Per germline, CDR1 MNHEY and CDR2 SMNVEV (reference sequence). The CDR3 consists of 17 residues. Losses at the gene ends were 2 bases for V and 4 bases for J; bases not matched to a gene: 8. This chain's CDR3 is CASSLNPGQGLTGELFF. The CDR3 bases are TGTGCCAGCAGTTTAAATCCGGGACAGGGTCTCACCGGGGAGCTGTTTTTT.

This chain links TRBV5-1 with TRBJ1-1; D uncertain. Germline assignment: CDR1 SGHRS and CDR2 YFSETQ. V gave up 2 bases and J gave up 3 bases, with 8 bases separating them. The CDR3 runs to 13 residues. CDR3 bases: TGCGCCAGCAGCTTCCAGGTAGACACTGAAGCTTTCTTT. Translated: CASSFQVDTEAFF.

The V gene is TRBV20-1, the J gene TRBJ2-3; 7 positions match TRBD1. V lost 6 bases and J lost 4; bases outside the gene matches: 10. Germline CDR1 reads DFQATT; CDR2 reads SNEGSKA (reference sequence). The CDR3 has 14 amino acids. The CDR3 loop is CSASTGAGPDTQYF. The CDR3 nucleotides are TGCAGTGCGAGTACAGGGGCGGGTCCAGATACGCAGTATTTT.

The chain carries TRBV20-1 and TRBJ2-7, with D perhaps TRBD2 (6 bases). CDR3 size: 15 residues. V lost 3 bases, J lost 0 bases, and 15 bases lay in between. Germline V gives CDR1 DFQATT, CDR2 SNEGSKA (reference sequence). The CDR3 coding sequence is TGCAGTGCTAGGGTACCGGGACTCAGCTCCTACGAGCAGTACTTC. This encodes CSARVPGLSSYEQYF.

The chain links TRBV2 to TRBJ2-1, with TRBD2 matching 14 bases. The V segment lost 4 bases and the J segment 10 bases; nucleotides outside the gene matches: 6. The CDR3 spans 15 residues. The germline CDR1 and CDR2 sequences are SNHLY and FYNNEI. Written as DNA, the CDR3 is TGTGCCAGCAGTGTAGGGGGACTAGCGGGAGAAGAGCAGTTCTTC. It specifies CASSVGGLAGEEQFF.

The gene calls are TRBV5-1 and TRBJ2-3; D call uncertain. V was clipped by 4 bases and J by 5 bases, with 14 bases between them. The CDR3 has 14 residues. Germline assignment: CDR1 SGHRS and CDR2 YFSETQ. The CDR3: CASSPDRTRDTQYF. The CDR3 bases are TGCGCCAGCAGCCCGGACCGTACTCGAGATACGCAGTATTTT.

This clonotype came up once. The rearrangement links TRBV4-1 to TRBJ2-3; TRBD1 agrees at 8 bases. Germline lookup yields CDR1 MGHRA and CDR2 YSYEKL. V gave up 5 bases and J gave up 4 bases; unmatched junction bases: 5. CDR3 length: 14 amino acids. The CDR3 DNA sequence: TGCGCCAGCAGCTACGGACAGGGTTCAGATACGCAGTATTTT. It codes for CASSYGQGSDTQYF.